This T cell receptor beta chain was identified during a study of blood T cells in healthy people across ages. There are 14 residues in the CDR3. Germline-derived CDR1 and CDR2 are SNHLY and FYNNEI. About this clonotype itself: This sequence may be a read error, since a much larger clone differs from it by one base.

A J-beta primer mix and a sample-barcoded 5' primer were used in a second PCR of roughly 6 to 11 cycles. Via MiXCR, TCRdb re-called the 5' RACE reads, giving one row per CDR3 protein. The table has 650,000 to 1,000,000 distinct CDR3 sequences, roughly 40% seen once. The material sequenced was blood. The receptor was derived from a young man in good health. The gene calls are TRBV2 and TRBJ2-1; 9 bases map to TRBD1. The CDR3 DNA sequence: TGTGCCAGCAGGATCCGGGACAGGGCCAATGAGCGGTTCTTC. Amino acids: CASRIRDRANERFF.